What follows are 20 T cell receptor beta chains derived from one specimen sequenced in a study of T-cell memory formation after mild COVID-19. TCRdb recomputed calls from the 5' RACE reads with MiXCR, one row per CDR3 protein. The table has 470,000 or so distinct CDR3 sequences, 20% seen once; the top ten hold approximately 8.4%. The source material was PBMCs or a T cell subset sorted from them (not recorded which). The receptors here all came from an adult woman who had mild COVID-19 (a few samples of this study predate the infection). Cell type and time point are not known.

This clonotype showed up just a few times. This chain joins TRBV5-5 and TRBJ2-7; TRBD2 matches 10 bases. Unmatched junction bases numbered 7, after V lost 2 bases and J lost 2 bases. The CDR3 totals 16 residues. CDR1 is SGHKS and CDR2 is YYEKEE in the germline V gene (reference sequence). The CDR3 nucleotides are TGTGCCAGCAGCTTAACTAGCGGGATGGTAGCCTACGAGCAGTACTTC. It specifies CASSLTSGMVAYEQYF.

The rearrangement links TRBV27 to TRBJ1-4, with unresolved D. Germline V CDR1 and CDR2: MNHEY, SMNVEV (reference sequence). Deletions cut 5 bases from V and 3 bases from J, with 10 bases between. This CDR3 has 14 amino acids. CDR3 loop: CASSPALANEKLFF. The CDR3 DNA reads TGTGCCAGCAGTCCAGCGTTGGCTAATGAAAAACTGTTTTTT. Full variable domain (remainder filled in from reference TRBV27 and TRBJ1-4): EAQVTQNPRYLITVTGKKLTVTCSQNMNHEYMSWYRQDPGLGLRQIYYSMNVEVTDKGDVPEGYKVSRKEKRNFPLILESPSPNQTSLYFCASSPALANEKLFFGSGTQLSVL.

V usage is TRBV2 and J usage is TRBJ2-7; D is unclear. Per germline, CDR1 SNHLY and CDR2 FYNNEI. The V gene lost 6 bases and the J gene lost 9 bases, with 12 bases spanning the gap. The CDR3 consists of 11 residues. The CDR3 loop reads CASRITPRQYF. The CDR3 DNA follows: TGTGCCAGCAGGATAACTCCGAGGCAGTACTTC.

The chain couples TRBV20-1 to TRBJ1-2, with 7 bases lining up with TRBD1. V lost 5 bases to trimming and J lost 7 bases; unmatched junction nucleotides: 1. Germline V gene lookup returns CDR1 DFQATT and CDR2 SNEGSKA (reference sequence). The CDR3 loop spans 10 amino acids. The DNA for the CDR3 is TGCAGTGCTTCAGGGGGTGGCTACACCTTC. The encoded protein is CSASGGGYTF.

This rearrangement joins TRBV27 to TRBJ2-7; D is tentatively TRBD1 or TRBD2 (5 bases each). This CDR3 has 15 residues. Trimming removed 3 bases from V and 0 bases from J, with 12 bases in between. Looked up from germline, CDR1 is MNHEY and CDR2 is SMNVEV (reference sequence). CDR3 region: CASSLGVRLSYEQYF. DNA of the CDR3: TGTGCCAGCAGTTTGGGGGTTCGCCTCTCCTACGAGCAGTACTTC.

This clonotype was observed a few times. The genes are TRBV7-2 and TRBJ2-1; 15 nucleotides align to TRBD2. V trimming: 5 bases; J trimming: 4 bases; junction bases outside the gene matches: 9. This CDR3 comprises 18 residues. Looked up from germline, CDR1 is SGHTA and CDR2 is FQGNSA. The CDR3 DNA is TGTGCCAGCAGCCCCGCCGGGACTAGCGGGAGGTCGTACAATGAGCAGTTCTTC. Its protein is CASSPAGTSGRSYNEQFF.

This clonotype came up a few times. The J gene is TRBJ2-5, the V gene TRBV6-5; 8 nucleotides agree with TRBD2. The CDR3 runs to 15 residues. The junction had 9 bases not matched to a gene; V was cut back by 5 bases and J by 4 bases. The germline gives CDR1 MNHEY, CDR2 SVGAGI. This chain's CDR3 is CASSPGSGGIETQYF. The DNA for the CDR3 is TGTGCCAGCAGTCCAGGCAGCGGGGGTATAGAGACCCAGTACTTC.

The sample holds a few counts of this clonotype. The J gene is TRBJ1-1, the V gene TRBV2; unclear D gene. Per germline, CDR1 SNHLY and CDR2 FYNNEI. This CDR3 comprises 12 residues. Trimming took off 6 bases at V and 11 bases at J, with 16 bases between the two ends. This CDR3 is CASSLSLGLAFF. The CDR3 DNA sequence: TGTGCCAGCAGCCTCAGTTTGGGATTGGCTTTCTTT.

The chain's CDR3 is CASSLRGLAGPLRGQFF. Here the CDR3 DNA reads TGTGCCAGCAGCTTAAGGGGGCTAGCGGGACCCTTACGGGGGCAGTTCTTC. The J gene is TRBJ2-1, the V gene TRBV13; 9 bases map to TRBD2. With V trimmed by 2 bases and J by 12 bases, 17 bases remained unmatched. Germline CDR1 is PRHDT and CDR2 is FYEKMQ (reference sequence). CDR3 length equals 17 residues.

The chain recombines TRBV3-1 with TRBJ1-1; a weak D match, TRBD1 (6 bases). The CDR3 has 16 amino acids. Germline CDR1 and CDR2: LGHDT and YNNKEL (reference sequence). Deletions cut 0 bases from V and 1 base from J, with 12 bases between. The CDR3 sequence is CASSQDYGTPNTEAFF. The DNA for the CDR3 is TGTGCCAGCAGCCAAGATTATGGGACACCGAACACTGAAGCTTTCTTT.

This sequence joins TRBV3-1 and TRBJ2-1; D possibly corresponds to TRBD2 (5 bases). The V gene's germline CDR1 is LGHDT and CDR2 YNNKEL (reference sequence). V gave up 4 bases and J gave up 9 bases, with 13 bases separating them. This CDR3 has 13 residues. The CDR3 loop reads CASSPRAGGEQFF. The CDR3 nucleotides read TGTGCCAGCAGCCCACGGGCAGGAGGTGAGCAGTTCTTC.

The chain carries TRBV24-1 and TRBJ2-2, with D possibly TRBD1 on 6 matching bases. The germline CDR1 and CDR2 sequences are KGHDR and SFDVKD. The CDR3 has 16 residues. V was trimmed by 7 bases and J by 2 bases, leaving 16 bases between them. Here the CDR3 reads CATRSGHQLNTGELFF. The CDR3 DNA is TGTGCCACCAGATCGGGACACCAACTCAACACCGGGGAGCTGTTTTTT.

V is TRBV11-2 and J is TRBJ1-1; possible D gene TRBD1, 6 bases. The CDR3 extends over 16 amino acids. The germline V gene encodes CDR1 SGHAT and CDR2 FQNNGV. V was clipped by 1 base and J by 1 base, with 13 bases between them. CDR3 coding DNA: TGTGCCAGCAGCTTAGGGGGGGGCGCAAGGAACACTGAAGCTTTCTTT. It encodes CASSLGGGARNTEAFF.

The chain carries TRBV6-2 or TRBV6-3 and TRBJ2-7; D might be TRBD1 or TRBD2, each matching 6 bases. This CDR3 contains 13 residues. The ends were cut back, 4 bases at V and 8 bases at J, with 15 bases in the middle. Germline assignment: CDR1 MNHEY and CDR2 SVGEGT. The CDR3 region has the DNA TGTGCCAGCAGTTTCGGGGGCGAAGATCAGCAGTACTTC. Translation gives CASSFGGEDQQYF.

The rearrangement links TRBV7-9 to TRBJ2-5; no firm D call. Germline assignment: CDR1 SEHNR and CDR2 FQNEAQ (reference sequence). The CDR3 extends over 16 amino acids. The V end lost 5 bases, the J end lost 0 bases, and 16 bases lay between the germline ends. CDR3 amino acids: CASSPTPDRNQETQYF. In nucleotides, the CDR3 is TGTGCCAGCAGCCCTACCCCGGACCGGAACCAAGAGACCCAGTACTTC.

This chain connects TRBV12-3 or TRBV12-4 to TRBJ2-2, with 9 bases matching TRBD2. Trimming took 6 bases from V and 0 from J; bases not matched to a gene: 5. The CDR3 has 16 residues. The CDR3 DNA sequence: TGTGCCAGCAGAGTATCTAGCGGGGCGAACACCGGGGAGCTGTTTTTT. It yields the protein CASRVSSGANTGELFF.

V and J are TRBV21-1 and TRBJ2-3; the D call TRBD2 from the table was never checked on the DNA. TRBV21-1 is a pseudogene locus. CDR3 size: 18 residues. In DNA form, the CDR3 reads TGTGCCAGCACCTCACTAGCGGGGGTCTCCTCCCTGACAGATACGCAGTATTTT. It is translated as CASTSLAGVSSLTDTQYF.

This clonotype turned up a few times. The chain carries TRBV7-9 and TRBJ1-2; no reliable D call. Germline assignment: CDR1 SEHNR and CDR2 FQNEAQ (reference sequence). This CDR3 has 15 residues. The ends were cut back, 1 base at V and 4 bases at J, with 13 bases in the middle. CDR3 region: CASSLEVRSGYGYTF. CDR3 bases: TGTGCCAGCAGCTTAGAGGTCAGGTCTGGCTATGGCTACACCTTC.

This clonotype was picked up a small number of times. The CDR3 DNA is TGTGCCAGCAGCTTAGGGGTCGTAAGGGCAGATACGCAGTATTTT. Its protein product is CASSLGVVRADTQYF. The rearrangement links TRBV7-2 to TRBJ2-3; D call uncertain. Germline V gene sequence: CDR1 SGHTA, CDR2 FQGNSA. Trimming cost V 1 base and J 4 bases, with 12 bases left between them. The CDR3 consists of 15 residues.

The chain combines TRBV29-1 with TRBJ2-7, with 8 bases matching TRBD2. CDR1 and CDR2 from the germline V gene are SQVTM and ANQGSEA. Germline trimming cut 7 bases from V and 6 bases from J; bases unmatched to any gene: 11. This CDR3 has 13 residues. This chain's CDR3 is CSARGGSVPEQYF. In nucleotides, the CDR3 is TGCAGCGCCCGGGGGGGGTCAGTACCCGAGCAGTACTTC.